The T cell receptor (beta chain) under discussion was sequenced for a study of cytomegalovirus exposure and HLA in healthy donors. Study at large: Membership in the Caucasian-associated ancestry cluster was found for 75% to 90% of about 430 genotyped donors.

Whole-study findings and limits: It was reported in a later analysis that an Asian-associated ancestry cluster showed fewer N-insertions than the 666-donor mean.

With 60 Vbeta and 13 Jbeta primers, the PCR was carried out. Sequenced by immunoSEQ multiplex PCR; TCRdb stores in-frame clones only, minus some. Of about 260,000 clones listed, 72% were seen once; the top ten hold about 2.1%. In the case of this clone: The antigen is unknown.

Each of the donors was a healthy bone marrow donor. The V segment lost 6 bases and the J segment 7 bases; nucleotides outside the gene matches: 3. The CDR3 has 14 amino acids. Looked up from germline, CDR1 is SNHLY and CDR2 is FYNNEI. This sequence was found in a female donor in good health and CMV-seronegative. The V and J genes are TRBV2 and TRBJ1-6; TRBD1 aligns across 10 bases. Sequenced sample: PBMCs. CDR3 bases: TGTGCCAGCAGGGGGACAGGGGAAAATTCACCCCTCCACTTT. It is translated as CASRGTGENSPLHF.